Listed below are T cell receptor beta chains from one sample, sequenced in a study of blood T cells in healthy people across ages. TCRdb itself ran the 5' RACE reads through MiXCR, one entry per CDR3 protein. In the table there are about 2 million distinct CDR3 sequences, roughly 49% of which are singletons. The sequenced material came from blood. Receptors originate from a woman in her forties in good health. The CDR3 runs from the conserved cysteine through the conserved F or W. Fields, in order: clone size, CDR3 length, V gene, D gene, CDR3 protein. A D gene is named only where the DNA matches it firmly. Only some rows state a clone size, as once, few, many or a class for expanded clones.

. 14 TRBV25-1 . CASSESRGSDTQYF
. 15 TRBV12-3/TRBV12-4 TRBD1 CASSSFPTGDPEAFF
. 14 TRBV14 . CASSQDLDGYEQYF
. 15 TRBV24-1 . CATSESGGQGETQYF
. 11 TRBV20-1 . CSAESYNEQFF
. 11 TRBV12-3/TRBV12-4 . CASRVDNEQFF
. 16 TRBV7-2 . CASSLGRDIYNSPLHF
. 12 TRBV28 . CASSLFSTEAFF
few 15 TRBV12-3/TRBV12-4 . CASTRYSDAEETQYF
few 15 TRBV13 TRBD2 CASSYQGLAEQTQYF
. 14 TRBV7-2 . CASSVDWGGYGYTF
. 14 TRBV14 . CASSQGGSVNTQYF
. 15 TRBV7-2 . CASSLFGQGSAEAFF
. 17 TRBV11-2 TRBD1 CASSRYRDRENTGELFF
. 15 TRBV20-1 TRBD1 CSARVNRGLRQPQHF
. 15 TRBV19 . CASSIGRAGANVLTF
. 13 TRBV7-2 . CASIWSRNTEAFF
. 16 TRBV9 TRBD1 CASSRQGAPLQETQYF
. 15 TRBV20-1 TRBD1 CSARGDRGAGETQYF
. 11 TRBV10-3 . CASSGDNEQYF
few 15 TRBV27 . CASSLGSAQQETQYF
. 15 TRBV7-2 . CASSLVGTLQETQYF
. 19 TRBV10-2 . CASSEVLGTGGPLQETQFF
few 18 TRBV7-3 . CASSLTNGPAGPLTSQFF
few 13 TRBV10-3 . CATHLGGYNEQFF